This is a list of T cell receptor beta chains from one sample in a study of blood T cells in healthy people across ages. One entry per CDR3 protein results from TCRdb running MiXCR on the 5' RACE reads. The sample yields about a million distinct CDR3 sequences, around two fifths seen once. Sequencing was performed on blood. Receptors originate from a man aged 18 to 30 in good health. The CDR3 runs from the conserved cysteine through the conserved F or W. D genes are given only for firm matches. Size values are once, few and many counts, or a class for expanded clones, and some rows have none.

cdr3_nt: TGTGCCACTATCCCAGCAGGGGGCCTGAACACTGAAGCTTTCTTT; cdr3_aa: CATIPAGGLNTEAFF; d_call: TRBD1; clone_size: once; j_call: TRBJ1-1; v_call: TRBV6-2/TRBV6-3
cdr3_nt: TGTGCCAGCACCCCACCCACAGGGCATGGCTACACCTTC; cdr3_aa: CASTPPTGHGYTF; d_call: .; clone_size: few; j_call: TRBJ1-2; v_call: TRBV6-5
cdr3_nt: TGTGCCAGCAGTTTCATAGGACTAGCGGGGGCCACAGATACGCAGTATTTT; cdr3_aa: CASSFIGLAGATDTQYF; d_call: TRBD2; clone_size: few; j_call: TRBJ2-3; v_call: TRBV27
cdr3_nt: TGTGCCAGCAGCCAAGGTGGCGGGGGGGCCCGTGAGCAGTTCTTC; cdr3_aa: CASSQGGGGAREQFF; d_call: TRBD2; clone_size: .; j_call: TRBJ2-1; v_call: TRBV4-2
cdr3_nt: TGCGCCAGCAGCCAAGATTCGACAGATACGCAGTATTTT; cdr3_aa: CASSQDSTDTQYF; d_call: .; clone_size: many; j_call: TRBJ2-3; v_call: TRBV4-3
cdr3_nt: TGTGCCAGCAGCGACCTAGGAAAGGGGATGAGCTATGGCTACACCTTC; cdr3_aa: CASSDLGKGMSYGYTF; d_call: .; clone_size: .; j_call: TRBJ1-2; v_call: TRBV9
cdr3_nt: TGCAGTGCCAGAGAGGCCCAGGGTGCCTCCACTAACTATGGCTACACCTTC; cdr3_aa: CSAREAQGASTNYGYTF; d_call: .; clone_size: .; j_call: TRBJ1-2; v_call: TRBV20-1
cdr3_nt: TGTGCCAGCCGCACTCGGCCCGAAACCTGCGAGCAGTACTTC; cdr3_aa: CASRTRPETCEQYF; d_call: .; clone_size: .; j_call: TRBJ2-7; v_call: TRBV25-1
cdr3_nt: TGTGCCAGCAGCCAAGATGGTAGGCTCACAGAGAACACTGAAGCTTTCTTT; cdr3_aa: CASSQDGRLTENTEAFF; d_call: .; clone_size: once; j_call: TRBJ1-1; v_call: TRBV3-1
cdr3_nt: TGTGCCACGAGGACCACATTATACACAGATACGCAGTATTTT; cdr3_aa: CATRTTLYTDTQYF; d_call: .; clone_size: few; j_call: TRBJ2-3; v_call: TRBV6-5
cdr3_nt: TGCGCCAGCAGCTTGGAACAGTCTCTCCACACAGATACGCAGTATTTT; cdr3_aa: CASSLEQSLHTDTQYF; d_call: .; clone_size: .; j_call: TRBJ2-3; v_call: TRBV5-1
cdr3_nt: TGTGCCAGCAGTTTAAGTCCGGTCAATGAGCAGTTCTTC; cdr3_aa: CASSLSPVNEQFF; d_call: .; clone_size: .; j_call: TRBJ2-1; v_call: TRBV27
cdr3_nt: TGTGCCAGCAGCACACAGGGTGGGAATGGAAAACTGTTTTTT; cdr3_aa: CASSTQGGNGKLFF; d_call: .; clone_size: .; j_call: TRBJ1-4; v_call: TRBV7-9
cdr3_nt: TGTGCCAGCAGCTTAGGCGAGGGGGCCATTCTGGAGACCCAGTACTTC; cdr3_aa: CASSLGEGAILETQYF; d_call: TRBD1; clone_size: .; j_call: TRBJ2-5; v_call: TRBV13
cdr3_nt: TGTGCCAGCAGCCATAAACCGCTCTCCGGGACAGGGGCGTACAATGAGCAGTTCTTC; cdr3_aa: CASSHKPLSGTGAYNEQFF; d_call: TRBD1; clone_size: .; j_call: TRBJ2-1; v_call: TRBV14
cdr3_nt: TGTGCCAGCTCATCGATAGTCATGGGACGGATAACCTACGAGCAGTACTTC; cdr3_aa: CASSSIVMGRITYEQYF; d_call: .; clone_size: once; j_call: TRBJ2-7; v_call: TRBV18
cdr3_nt: TGTGCCAGCAGCACCGAGACTTCCCTTAGAGAGACCCAGTACTTC; cdr3_aa: CASSTETSLRETQYF; d_call: .; clone_size: .; j_call: TRBJ2-5; v_call: TRBV7-8
cdr3_nt: TGTGCCTGGAGTGATGCGGGGTACAATGAGCAGTTCTTC; cdr3_aa: CAWSDAGYNEQFF; d_call: .; clone_size: .; j_call: TRBJ2-1; v_call: TRBV30
cdr3_nt: TGTGCCAGCAGTTTACAGGGTCTCTATGGCTACACCTTC; cdr3_aa: CASSLQGLYGYTF; d_call: .; clone_size: few; j_call: TRBJ1-2; v_call: TRBV28
cdr3_nt: TGCGCCAGCAGCCAGATTTCGAGGGATGAGGAGCTGTTTTTT; cdr3_aa: CASSQISRDEELFF; d_call: .; clone_size: .; j_call: TRBJ2-2; v_call: TRBV4-1
cdr3_nt: TGTGCCAGCAGCGTAGCGGGGCTAGTTTTGACAGATACGCAGTATTTT; cdr3_aa: CASSVAGLVLTDTQYF; d_call: .; clone_size: .; j_call: TRBJ2-3; v_call: TRBV9
cdr3_nt: TGTGCCAGCAGTCCGACTAGCGGGGGGGCCAGCGATTATGAGCAGTTCTTC; cdr3_aa: CASSPTSGGASDYEQFF; d_call: TRBD2; clone_size: .; j_call: TRBJ2-1; v_call: TRBV12-3/TRBV12-4
cdr3_nt: TGTGCCATCAGTGAGGGGACTAACACCGGGGAGCTGTTTTTT; cdr3_aa: CAISEGTNTGELFF; d_call: .; clone_size: .; j_call: TRBJ2-2; v_call: TRBV10-3
cdr3_nt: TGTGCCAGCAGCTTTGGACGGGTTTTCACAGATACGCAGTATTTT; cdr3_aa: CASSFGRVFTDTQYF; d_call: .; clone_size: many; j_call: TRBJ2-3; v_call: TRBV6-6
cdr3_nt: TGCGCCAGCAGCCAATTGGTGGGGGGGTCCTATACGGTGCAGTATTTT; cdr3_aa: CASSQLVGGSYTVQYF; d_call: TRBD2; clone_size: .; j_call: TRBJ2-3; v_call: TRBV4-1
cdr3_nt: TGCGCCAGCAGCCCGGTGCAGGGGATAAATGAAAAACTGTTTTTT; cdr3_aa: CASSPVQGINEKLFF; d_call: .; clone_size: .; j_call: TRBJ1-4; v_call: TRBV4-1
cdr3_nt: TGTGCCAGCAGTTTTGAGGGGGACTCCTACAATGAGCAGTTCTTC; cdr3_aa: CASSFEGDSYNEQFF; d_call: .; clone_size: .; j_call: TRBJ2-1; v_call: TRBV12-3/TRBV12-4
cdr3_nt: TGTGCCATCAGTGGTACAGAAGGAACCTATGGCTACACCTTC; cdr3_aa: CAISGTEGTYGYTF; d_call: .; clone_size: .; j_call: TRBJ1-2; v_call: TRBV10-3
cdr3_nt: TGTGCCAGCAGCCTAGAGATTGGAGGAGGATACCGAGGGGCAGATACGCAGTATTTT; cdr3_aa: CASSLEIGGGYRGADTQYF; d_call: .; clone_size: few; j_call: TRBJ2-3; v_call: TRBV28
cdr3_nt: TGTGCCAGCAGCTACCCATTTTTCTATGGCTACACCTTC; cdr3_aa: CASSYPFFYGYTF; d_call: .; clone_size: few; j_call: TRBJ1-2; v_call: TRBV5-5
cdr3_nt: TGTGCCAGCAGTGAATATTCGGGACAGGGGGCTTCTGGCTACACCTTC; cdr3_aa: CASSEYSGQGASGYTF; d_call: TRBD1; clone_size: .; j_call: TRBJ1-2; v_call: TRBV25-1
cdr3_nt: TGCGCCAGCAGCTTGAGGACCGTAACTAGCACAGATACGCAGTATTTT; cdr3_aa: CASSLRTVTSTDTQYF; d_call: .; clone_size: few; j_call: TRBJ2-3; v_call: TRBV5-1
cdr3_nt: TGTGCCAGCAGCCCCACAGGGAGCAACTACTACGAGCAGTACTTC; cdr3_aa: CASSPTGSNYYEQYF; d_call: .; clone_size: .; j_call: TRBJ2-7; v_call: TRBV7-2
cdr3_nt: TGTGCCAGCAGTGAGACATTTTCCACTGAAGCTTTCTTT; cdr3_aa: CASSETFSTEAFF; d_call: .; clone_size: .; j_call: TRBJ1-1; v_call: TRBV28
cdr3_nt: TGTGCCAGCAGTTACAGGGCAGATACCTACAATGAGCAGTTCTTC; cdr3_aa: CASSYRADTYNEQFF; d_call: .; clone_size: .; j_call: TRBJ2-1; v_call: TRBV6-5
cdr3_nt: TGTGCCAGCAGCGTAGTAGACAGCTCCTACGAGCAGTACTTC; cdr3_aa: CASSVVDSSYEQYF; d_call: .; clone_size: .; j_call: TRBJ2-7; v_call: TRBV9
cdr3_nt: TGTGCCAGCAGCTTTAAGACTAGCGGGGGGTACAATGAGCAGTTCTTC; cdr3_aa: CASSFKTSGGYNEQFF; d_call: TRBD2; clone_size: few; j_call: TRBJ2-1; v_call: TRBV7-9
cdr3_nt: TGTGCCAGCAGCCCTTTTGGTTACAATGAGCAGTTCTTC; cdr3_aa: CASSPFGYNEQFF; d_call: .; clone_size: few; j_call: TRBJ2-1; v_call: TRBV7-3
cdr3_nt: TGTGCCAGCAGTGAAGGGGGACTAGTCGAGCAGTACTTC; cdr3_aa: CASSEGGLVEQYF; d_call: TRBD2; clone_size: .; j_call: TRBJ2-7; v_call: TRBV25-1
cdr3_nt: TGTGCCAGCAGTTCGGGACTAGCGGGGGATTACGAGCAGTACTTC; cdr3_aa: CASSSGLAGDYEQYF; d_call: TRBD2; clone_size: .; j_call: TRBJ2-7; v_call: TRBV12-3/TRBV12-4
cdr3_nt: TGTGCCAGCACCTGGGGGACTAACACCGGGGAGCTGTTTTTT; cdr3_aa: CASTWGTNTGELFF; d_call: .; clone_size: .; j_call: TRBJ2-2; v_call: TRBV6-5
cdr3_nt: TGTGCCAGCAGCCCATATGGGGCGGGGGGTATCTACGAGCAGTACTTC; cdr3_aa: CASSPYGAGGIYEQYF; d_call: TRBD2; clone_size: few; j_call: TRBJ2-7; v_call: TRBV12-3/TRBV12-4
cdr3_nt: TGTGCCAGCAGCCGTGCTCAAGAGACCCAGTACTTC; cdr3_aa: CASSRAQETQYF; d_call: .; clone_size: many; j_call: TRBJ2-5; v_call: TRBV3-1
cdr3_nt: TGTGCCAGCAGCGAGCCAGGCTCCTACAATGAGCAGTTCTTC; cdr3_aa: CASSEPGSYNEQFF; d_call: .; clone_size: .; j_call: TRBJ2-1; v_call: TRBV9
cdr3_nt: TGTGCCAGCAGTTTCCCTTATAATTCACCCCTCCACTTT; cdr3_aa: CASSFPYNSPLHF; d_call: .; clone_size: .; j_call: TRBJ1-6; v_call: TRBV12-3/TRBV12-4
cdr3_nt: TGTGCCAGCAGTGGAAAATCAGACAAAGGGGTCGCAACTAATGAAAAACTGTTTTTT; cdr3_aa: CASSGKSDKGVATNEKLFF; d_call: .; clone_size: .; j_call: TRBJ1-4; v_call: TRBV6-1
cdr3_nt: TGTGCCACCGCCGGACCGGGACAGGGAATCTCAAGTAACTATGGCTACACCTTC; cdr3_aa: CATAGPGQGISSNYGYTF; d_call: TRBD1; clone_size: .; j_call: TRBJ1-2; v_call: TRBV6-1
cdr3_nt: TGTGCCAGCAGCTTATCCTCCAACCTCCGGCGGGACGAGCAGTACTTC; cdr3_aa: CASSLSSNLRRDEQYF; d_call: .; clone_size: few; j_call: TRBJ2-7; v_call: TRBV7-3
cdr3_nt: TGCAGTGCTAGTTGGGCGTCCGGGGAGCTGTTTTTT; cdr3_aa: CSASWASGELFF; d_call: .; clone_size: .; j_call: TRBJ2-2; v_call: TRBV20-1
cdr3_nt: TGCGCCAGCAGCCAAGATGCCCCGGGACAGGGTAATGAAAAACTGTTTTTT; cdr3_aa: CASSQDAPGQGNEKLFF; d_call: TRBD1; clone_size: few; j_call: TRBJ1-4; v_call: TRBV4-3